The 14 T cell receptor beta chains below were found in one sample sequenced in a study of T cells in Graves' hyperthyroidism and ophthalmopathy (dated by TCRdb to about 2019). The receptor library was made with multiplex PCR. Reads for this sample came from an Illumina HiSeq 2000. Amplification of TCR beta CDR3 regions was carried out from RNA transcripts. For the first round of RT-PCR on the TCR CDR3, the HTBI primer set was used together with the Qiagen OneStep RT-PCR kit. TCRdb cleaned the public reads at Q25 with fastp, built clones with MiXCR and kept in-frame beta chains. Every entry covers one CDR3 protein and lists the most common genes and DNA from its rows. This sample has 450,000 to 700,000 distinct CDR3 sequences in its table, and roughly 46% of those were observed once. More than 7.5% of the sample rests with the top ten. Sample: peripheral blood or thyroid tissue (not recorded which). All receptors come from a woman aged 18-30 years with Graves' hyperthyroidism.

This clonotype has at least ten counts. J is TRBJ1-5 and V is TRBV19; D call uncertain. The CDR3 runs 13 residues. The germline V and J ends were trimmed by 7 bases and 2 bases, with 9 bases remaining between them. CDR1 and CDR2 (germline): LNHDA, SQIVND (reference sequence). CDR3 DNA sequence: TGTGCCAGTACATCGGTGGGCAATCAGCCCCAGCATTTT. This translates into CASTSVGNQPQHF. Full variable domain (missing parts from reference TRBV19 and TRBJ1-5): DGGITQSPKYLFRKEGQNVTLSCEQNLNHDAMYWYRQDPGQGLRLIYYSQIVNDFQKGDIAEGYSVSREKKESFPLTVTSAQKNPTAFYLCASTSVGNQPQHFGDGTRLSIL.

This clonotype was seen repeatedly, ten times or more. The chain recombines TRBV10-2 with TRBJ2-7, with a possible D match to TRBD2 (5 bases). The germline V gene encodes CDR1 WSHSY and CDR2 SAAADI. The length of the CDR3 is 14 residues. The germline V and J ends were trimmed by 2 bases and 3 bases, with 11 bases remaining between them. CDR3 bases: TGCGCCAGCAGTGAGGCGGGCGAGGTCTACGAGCAGTACTTC. Residues: CASSEAGEVYEQYF.

Comment on this clonotype: An end of the junction differs from the germline gene, which may be a read error. The J gene is TRBJ2-6, the V gene TRBV15; D unresolved. The CDR3 totals 13 residues. Germline lookup yields CDR1 LNHNV and CDR2 YYDKDF (reference sequence). In DNA form, the CDR3 reads TGTGCCACCGTACGGAGCAGGCAGAACACTGAAGCTTTC. Translated, it gives CATVRSRQNTEAF. Variable domain in full (rest from reference TRBV15 and TRBJ2-6): DAMVIQNPRYQVTQFGKPVTLSCSQTLNHNVMYWYQQKSSQAPKLLFHYYDKDFNNEADTPDNFQSRRPNTSFCFLDIRSPGLGDTAMYLCATVRSRQNTEAFGAGSRLTVL.

About this clonotype itself: One junction end disagrees with the germline gene, perhaps due to a read error. This sequence joins TRBV24-1 and TRBJ2-1, with no clear D. The germline V gene encodes CDR1 KGHDR and CDR2 SFDVKD. The CDR3 has 14 residues. This CDR3 reads CASSYSWEHNEQFF. For the CDR3, the DNA is TGTGCCAGCAGTTACTCGTGGGAACACAATGAGCAGTTCTTC.

The rearrangement joins TRBV14 to TRBJ2-5, with D possibly being TRBD1 or TRBD2 (6 bases each). V shed 4 bases and J shed 4 bases, with 13 bases lying between them. The CDR3 has 14 residues. Germline V lookup: CDR1 SGHDN, CDR2 FVKESK. CDR3 sequence reads: CASSPARGVETQYF. As DNA, the CDR3 is TGTGCCAGCAGCCCCGCAAGGGGGGTAGAGACCCAGTACTTC.

This clonotype has ten or more counts. The rearrangement joins TRBV20-1 to TRBJ1-2; D gene uncertain. The CDR3 loop spans 12 amino acids. Germline V lookup: CDR1 DFQATT, CDR2 SNEGSKA (reference sequence). V was pared by 6 bases and J by 8 bases, with 16 bases between. The chain's CDR3 is CSAEGQTDGYTF. As DNA, the CDR3 is TGCAGTGCAGAAGGCCAAACTGACGGCTACACCTTC.

The chain links TRBV6-6 to TRBJ2-5; no clear D. This CDR3 is 11 amino acids long. Germline V gene sequence: CDR1 MNHNY, CDR2 SVGAGI (reference sequence). V was trimmed by 6 bases and J by 9 bases, leaving 11 bases between them. The CDR3 spells CASSQELAQYF. In DNA form, the CDR3 reads TGTGCCAGCAGCCAGGAACTGGCCCAGTACTTC.

Ten or more counts support this clonotype. The V call is TRBV6-6, the J call TRBJ1-1; D gene uncertain. Germline V gene lookup returns CDR1 MNHNY and CDR2 SVGAGI (reference sequence). V was cut by 7 bases and J by 0 bases, with 9 bases left in between. This CDR3 region has 13 residues. This CDR3 is CASTGRLNTEAFF. The CDR3 DNA reads as TGTGCCAGCACCGGGAGGTTGAACACTGAAGCTTTCTTT.

This clonotype has just one count. V gene TRBV29-1 combines with J gene TRBJ1-2; D remains ambiguous. This CDR3 spans 13 amino acids. V lost 2 bases and J lost 7, with 14 bases in between. CDR1 is SQVTM and CDR2 is ANQGSEA in the germline V gene. CDR3 residues: CSVEPSVGSGYTF. The CDR3 DNA sequence: TGCAGCGTTGAACCATCGGTCGGGTCTGGCTACACCTTC.

Remarks on this clonotype: The junction departs from germline at one end; a sequencing error may be responsible. V usage is TRBV27 and J usage is TRBJ1-5; 7 bases line up with TRBD1. The length of the CDR3 is 16 residues. The germline V gene encodes CDR1 MNHEY and CDR2 SMNVEV (reference sequence). In DNA form, the CDR3 reads TGTGTCAGCAGTCCCCTGGGAGGGGGCAACAATCAGCCCCAGCATTTT. This sequence encodes CVSSPLGGGNNQPQHF.

The genes are TRBV29-1 and TRBJ2-7, with 10 bases fitting TRBD2. Germline values: CDR1 SQVTM, CDR2 ANQGSEA. Trimming removed 0 bases from V and 4 bases from J; junction bases left unmatched: 6. CDR3 length: 15 residues. CDR3 DNA: TGCAGCGTTGAAGATCCTAGCGGGAGTTGGTACGAGCAGTACTTC. This codes for CSVEDPSGSWYEQYF.

This clonotype was detected ten times or more. The gene calls are TRBV4-1 and TRBJ1-2, with D unclear. The CDR3 is 12 amino acids. V lost 5 bases, J lost 12 bases, and 16 bases lay in between. Germline V gene sequence: CDR1 MGHRA, CDR2 YSYEKL. CDR3 in amino acids: CASSFRGGFHTF. CDR3 DNA sequence: TGCGCCAGCAGCTTTAGAGGAGGGTTCCACACCTTC.

This clonotype was counted at least ten times. The genes are TRBV29-1 and TRBJ1-4; a weak D match, TRBD1 (6 bases). This CDR3 has 15 residues. Deletions cut 6 bases from V and 6 bases from J, with 20 bases between. Germline lookup yields CDR1 SQVTM and CDR2 ANQGSEA. CDR3 loop: CSVGGGKAYDEKLFF. The CDR3 nucleotides are TGCAGCGTAGGGGGAGGGAAGGCCTATGATGAAAAACTGTTTTTT.

This clonotype was counted only a few times. The V call is TRBV19, the J call TRBJ2-3; no firm D call. The V gene lost 2 bases and the J gene lost 4 bases, with 13 bases spanning the gap. CDR1 LNHDA and CDR2 SQIVND come from the germline V gene (reference sequence). The CDR3 has 15 amino acids. In nucleotides, the CDR3 is TGTGCCAGTAGTATAAGCAGCCTTCCGGCAGATACGCAGTATTTT. Protein sequence: CASSISSLPADTQYF.